A selection of T cell receptor beta chains follows, all from one sample in a study of technical replicates of blood from a few donors. Some clones are missing from TCRdb's copy, which holds only in-frame ones; the method was immunoSEQ multiplex PCR. The sample lists roughly 100,000 clones, just under 95% occurring once. Input material: T cells isolated from PBMCs. These receptors all come from a human donor in good health. The CDR3 runs from the conserved cysteine through the conserved F or W. A D gene is named only where the DNA matches it firmly. Clone size is not always given. Where it is, it says once, few, many or a class for expanded clones.

V	size	D	J	CDR3	DNA
TRBV19	.	.	TRBJ2-1	CASTLGHGDFGLSYNEQFF	TGTGCCAGTACCCTAGGGCATGGCGACTTCGGACTTTCCTACAATGAGCAGTTCTTC
TRBV7-8	.	TRBD1	TRBJ2-7	CASSLWTGGYEQYF	TGTGCCAGCAGCTTGTGGACAGGGGGCTACGAGCAGTACTTC
TRBV16	few	.	TRBJ1-4	CASSRGGSTNEKLFF	TGTGCCAGCAGCCGCGGGGGTTCAACTAATGAAAAACTGTTTTTT
TRBV13	.	.	TRBJ2-3	CASSLRSAATDTQYF	TGTGCCAGCAGCTTACGAAGCGCTGCCACAGATACGCAGTATTTT
TRBV6-6	.	.	TRBJ1-2	CASSRDQGNYGYTF	TGTGCCAGCAGTAGGGACCAGGGGAACTATGGCTACACCTTC
TRBV5-4	.	.	TRBJ2-2	CTGQSGTGELFF	TGTACAGGACAGTCCGGAACCGGGGAGCTGTTTTTT
TRBV10-3	.	.	TRBJ1-1	CAISESAQNTEAFF	TGTGCCATCAGTGAGTCGGCCCAGAACACTGAAGCTTTCTTT
TRBV15	.	.	TRBJ1-1	CATSRSTLGNTEAFF	TGTGCCACCAGCAGATCTACCCTAGGGAACACTGAAGCTTTCTTT
TRBV19	.	.	TRBJ1-2	CASSIQARFTNYGYTF	TGTGCCAGTAGTATACAGGCCCGTTTTACTAACTATGGCTACACCTTC
TRBV2	.	TRBD1	TRBJ1-1	CASTETGGWNTEAFF	TGTGCCAGCACTGAAACAGGGGGCTGGAACACTGAAGCTTTCTTT
TRBV6-6	once	TRBD2	TRBJ2-1	CASSSPGTSGMVEQFF	TGTGCCAGCAGTTCCCCCGGGACTAGCGGGATGGTTGAGCAGTTCTTC
TRBV7-9	.	.	TRBJ1-1	CASSLIAANTEAFF	TGTGCCAGCAGCTTAATAGCAGCAAACACTGAAGCTTTCTTT
TRBV6-5	.	.	TRBJ2-7	CASSYMDTLGNEQYF	TGTGCCAGCAGTTACATGGACACACTGGGCAACGAGCAGTACTTC
TRBV5-1	once	TRBD1	TRBJ2-1	CASSPTGTAYNEQFF	TGCGCCAGCAGCCCAACCGGGACAGCTTACAATGAGCAGTTCTTC
TRBV2	.	TRBD1	TRBJ1-2	CASRETGVEGYTF	TGTGCCAGCAGAGAGACAGGGGTGGAAGGCTACACCTTC
TRBV2	.	.	TRBJ2-5	CASSDMGQGNQETQYF	TGTGCCAGCAGTGATATGGGGCAGGGGAACCAAGAGACCCAGTACTTC
TRBV27	.	.	TRBJ2-7	CASSLLQGLNEQYF	TGTGCCAGCAGTTTATTACAGGGATTGAACGAGCAGTACTTC
TRBV27	few	TRBD2	TRBJ2-5	CASGLGTSVQETQYF	TGTGCCAGCGGCTTAGGGACTAGCGTCCAAGAGACCCAGTACTTC
TRBV13	.	TRBD1	TRBJ1-1	CASSMTGRGNTEAFF	TGTGCCAGCAGCATGACAGGGAGAGGGAACACTGAAGCTTTCTTT
TRBV29-1	.	TRBD1	TRBJ2-7	CSVGTGGYEQYF	TGCAGCGTAGGTACAGGGGGCTACGAGCAGTACTTC
TRBV28	.	.	TRBJ2-7	CASSSTGSGSYEQYF	TGTGCCAGCAGCTCGACAGGGAGCGGGTCCTACGAGCAGTACTTC
TRBV13	.	TRBD2	TRBJ2-5	CASTPSGTRKFETQYF	TGTGCCAGCACCCCTTCCGGGACTAGAAAGTTTGAGACCCAGTACTTC